This T cell receptor beta chain was obtained from a study of blood T cells in healthy people across ages. Study results and limitations: A greater number of naive CD4+ cells and higher diversity distinguished long-lived donors from aged donors.

A note on this clonotype: Its antigen is not known.

Those donating, healthy Caucasian individuals from Russia, were aged about 6 to 100. PCR was performed a second time for about 7 to 12 cycles using a sample-barcoded 5' primer and a J-beta primer mix. MiXCR, run by TCRdb on the 5' RACE reads, gives a single entry per CDR3 protein. The sample holds about 800,000 distinct CDR3 sequences, about 47% seen once. This CDR3 comprises 13 residues. Germline assignment: CDR1 ENHRY and CDR2 SYGVKD. V was trimmed by 6 bases and J by 1 base, leaving 9 bases between them. The chain is built from TRBV10-3 and TRBJ1-1; D is perhaps TRBD1 (6 bases). The source is a man aged 80 or over in good health. Sequencing input: blood. This CDR3 is CAISRDKNTEAFF. The CDR3 DNA sequence: TGTGCCATCAGCCGGGACAAGAACACTGAAGCTTTCTTT.